The 4 T cell receptor beta chains below come from one sample, sequenced in a study of PD-L1 blockade in urothelial cancer. Sequencing was performed with immunoSEQ multiplex PCR; in TCRdb, only in-frame clones are kept and a portion is missing. This sample carries 65,000 to 80,000 clones, approximately 81% of them seen once, and the ten largest clones take approximately 5%. Sequencing used PBMCs, obtained around atezolizumab (anti-PD-L1) treatment. The source of these receptors is a man between 70 and 80 years old with urothelial cancer.

The rearrangement joins TRBV6-1 to TRBJ2-7; 10 bases match TRBD2. Germline V lookup: CDR1 MNHNS, CDR2 SASEGT. V lost 3 bases and J lost 5; bases outside the gene matches: 7. The CDR3 is 15 residues long. CDR3 coding DNA: TGTGCCAGCAGTGATCTAGCGGGAGTCTCTGACGAGCAGTACTTC. This gives the protein CASSDLAGVSDEQYF.

The table lists this clone with a few counts. The V gene is TRBV28, the J gene TRBJ1-5; the match to TRBD1 covers 7 bases. Germline V gene data show CDR1 as MDHEN and CDR2 as SYDVKM. V lost 4 bases and J lost 2; bases outside the gene matches: 11. The CDR3 has 17 residues. CDR3 region: CASSSRSGQTRNQPQHF. The CDR3 DNA is TGTGCCAGCAGTTCAAGGTCGGGACAGACCCGCAATCAGCCCCAGCATTTT.

V usage is TRBV5-4 and J usage is TRBJ2-5; the match to TRBD2 covers 8 bases. The V gene end was trimmed by 3 bases and the J gene end by 3 bases; junction bases not matched to a gene: 4. CDR1 is SGHNT and CDR2 is YYREEE in the germline V gene (reference sequence). This CDR3 has 14 amino acids. The CDR3 bases are TGTGCCAGCAGCTCGCGCGGGAGGAAAGAGACCCAGTACTTC. It translates to CASSSRGRKETQYF.

This clone was seen only a few times. V usage is TRBV7-6 and J usage is TRBJ2-2; 12 bases match TRBD2. V gave up 1 base and J gave up 4 bases; unmatched junction bases: 1. CDR1 and CDR2 (germline): SGHVS, FNYEAQ. This CDR3 comprises 16 residues. CDR3 region: CASSLETSGSTGELFF. The CDR3 DNA follows: TGTGCCAGCAGCTTAGAGACTAGCGGGAGCACCGGGGAGCTGTTTTTT. The variable domain in full, with the rest retrieved from reference TRBV7-6 and TRBJ2-2, is GAGVSQSPRYKVTKRGQDVALRCDPISGHVSLYWYRQALGQGPEFLTYFNYEAQQDKSGLPNDRFSAERPEGSISTLTIQRTEQRDSAMYRCASSLETSGSTGELFFGEGSRLTVL.